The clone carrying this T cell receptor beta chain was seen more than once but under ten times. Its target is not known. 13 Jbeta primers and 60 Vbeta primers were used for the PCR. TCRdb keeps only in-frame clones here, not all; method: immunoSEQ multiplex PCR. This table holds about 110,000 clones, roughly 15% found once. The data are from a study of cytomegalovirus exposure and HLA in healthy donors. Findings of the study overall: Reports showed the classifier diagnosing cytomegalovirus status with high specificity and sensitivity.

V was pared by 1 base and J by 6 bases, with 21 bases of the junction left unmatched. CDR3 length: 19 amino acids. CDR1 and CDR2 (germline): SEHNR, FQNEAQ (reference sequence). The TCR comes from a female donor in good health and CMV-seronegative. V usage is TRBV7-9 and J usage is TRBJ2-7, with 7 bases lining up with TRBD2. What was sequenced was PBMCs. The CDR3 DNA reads TGTGCCAGCAGCTTAGGGTATCTTAGGGCGGGAGCTCATGGTCGCGAGCAGTACTTC. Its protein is CASSLGYLRAGAHGREQYF.